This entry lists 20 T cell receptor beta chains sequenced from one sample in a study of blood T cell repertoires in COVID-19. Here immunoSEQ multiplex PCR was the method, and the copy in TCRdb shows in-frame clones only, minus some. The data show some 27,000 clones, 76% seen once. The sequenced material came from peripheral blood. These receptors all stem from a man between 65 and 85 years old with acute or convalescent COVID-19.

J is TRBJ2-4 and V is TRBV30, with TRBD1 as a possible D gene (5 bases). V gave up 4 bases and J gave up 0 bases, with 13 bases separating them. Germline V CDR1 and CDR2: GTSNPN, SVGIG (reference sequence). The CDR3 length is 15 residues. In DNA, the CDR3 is TGTGCCTGGAAGGACATAGAGCTAGCCAAAAACATTCAGTACTTC. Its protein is CAWKDIELAKNIQYF.

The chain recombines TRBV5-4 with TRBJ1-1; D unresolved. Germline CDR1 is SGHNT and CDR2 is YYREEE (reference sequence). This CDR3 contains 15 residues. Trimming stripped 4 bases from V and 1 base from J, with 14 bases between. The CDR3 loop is CASSPSLMRNTEAFF. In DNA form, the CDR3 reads TGTGCCAGCAGCCCTTCCCTTATGAGGAACACTGAAGCTTTCTTT.

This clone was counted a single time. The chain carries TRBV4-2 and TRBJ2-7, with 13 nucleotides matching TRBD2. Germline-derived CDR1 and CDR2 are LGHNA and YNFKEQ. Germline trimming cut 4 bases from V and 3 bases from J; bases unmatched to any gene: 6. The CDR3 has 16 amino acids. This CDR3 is CASSPLGTSGNYEQYF. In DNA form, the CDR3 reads TGTGCCAGCAGCCCGCTCGGGACTAGCGGGAACTACGAGCAGTACTTC.

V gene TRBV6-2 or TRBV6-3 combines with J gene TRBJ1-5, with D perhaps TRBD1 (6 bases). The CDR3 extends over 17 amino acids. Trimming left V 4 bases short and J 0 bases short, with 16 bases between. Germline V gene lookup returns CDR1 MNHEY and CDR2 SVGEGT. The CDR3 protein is CASSWRGGMYSNQPQHF. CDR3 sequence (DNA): TGTGCCAGCAGTTGGAGGGGGGGGATGTATAGCAATCAGCCCCAGCATTTT.

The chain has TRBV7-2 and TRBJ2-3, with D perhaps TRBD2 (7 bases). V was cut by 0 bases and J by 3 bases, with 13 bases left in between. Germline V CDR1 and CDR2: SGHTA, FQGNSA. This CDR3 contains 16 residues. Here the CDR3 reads CASSLAGGARTDTQYF. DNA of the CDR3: TGTGCCAGCAGCTTAGCGGGGGGGGCGCGGACAGATACGCAGTATTTT.

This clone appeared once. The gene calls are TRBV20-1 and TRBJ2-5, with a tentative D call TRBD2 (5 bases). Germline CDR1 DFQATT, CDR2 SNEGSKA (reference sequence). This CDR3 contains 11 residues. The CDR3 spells CSGVRQETQYF. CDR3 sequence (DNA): TGCTCCGGGGTCCGGCAAGAGACCCAGTACTTC.

The CDR3 loop is CASSKRDRDTGELFF. CDR3 coding DNA: TGTGCCAGCAGCAAGCGGGACAGGGACACCGGGGAGCTGTTTTTT. J is TRBJ2-2 and V is TRBV7-2; 9 bases agree with TRBD1. This CDR3 has 15 residues. Germline values: CDR1 SGHTA, CDR2 FQGNSA. The ends lost 5 bases at V and 3 bases at J; junction bases unmatched: 4.

CDR3 loop: CASRGRGYEQYF. In DNA, the CDR3 is TGCGCCAGCCGGGGTCGTGGCTACGAGCAGTACTTC. This sequence joins TRBV10-2 and TRBJ2-7, with D perhaps TRBD2 (5 bases). The CDR3 runs to 12 residues. The germline gives CDR1 WSHSY, CDR2 SAAADI. Trimming removed 8 bases from V and 3 bases from J, with 11 bases in between.

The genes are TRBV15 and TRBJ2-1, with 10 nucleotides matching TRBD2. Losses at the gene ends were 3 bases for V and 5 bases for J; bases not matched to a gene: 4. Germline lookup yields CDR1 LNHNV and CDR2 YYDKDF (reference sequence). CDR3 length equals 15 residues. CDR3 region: CATSRKREGNNEQFF. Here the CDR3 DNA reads TGTGCCACCAGCAGGAAGCGGGAGGGAAACAATGAGCAGTTCTTC.

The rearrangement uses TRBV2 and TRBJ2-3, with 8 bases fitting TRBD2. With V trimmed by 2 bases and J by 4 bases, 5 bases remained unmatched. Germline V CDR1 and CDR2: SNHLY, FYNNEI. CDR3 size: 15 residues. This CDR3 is CASSEPGGVADTQYF. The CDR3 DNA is TGTGCCAGCAGTGAACCGGGAGGGGTAGCAGATACGCAGTATTTT.

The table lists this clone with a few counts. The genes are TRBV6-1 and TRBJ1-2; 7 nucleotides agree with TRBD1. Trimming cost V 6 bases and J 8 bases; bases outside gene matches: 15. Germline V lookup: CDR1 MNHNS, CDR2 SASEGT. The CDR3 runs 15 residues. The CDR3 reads CASRHATQGSGGYTF. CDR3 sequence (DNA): TGTGCCAGCAGACACGCTACACAGGGGTCAGGAGGCTACACCTTC.

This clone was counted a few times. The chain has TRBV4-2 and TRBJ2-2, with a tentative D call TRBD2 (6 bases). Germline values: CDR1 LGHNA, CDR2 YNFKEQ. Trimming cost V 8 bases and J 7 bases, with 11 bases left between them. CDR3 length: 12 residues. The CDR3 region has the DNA TGTGCCAGCCGCGGGGTTTTCGGGGAGCTGTTTTTT. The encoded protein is CASRGVFGELFF.

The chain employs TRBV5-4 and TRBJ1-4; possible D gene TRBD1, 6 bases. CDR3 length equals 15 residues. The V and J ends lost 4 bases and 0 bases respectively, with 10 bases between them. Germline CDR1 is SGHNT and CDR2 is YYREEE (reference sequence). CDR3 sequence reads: CASSRDISTNEKLFF. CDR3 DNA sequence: TGTGCCAGCAGCCGGGACATATCAACTAATGAAAAACTGTTTTTT.

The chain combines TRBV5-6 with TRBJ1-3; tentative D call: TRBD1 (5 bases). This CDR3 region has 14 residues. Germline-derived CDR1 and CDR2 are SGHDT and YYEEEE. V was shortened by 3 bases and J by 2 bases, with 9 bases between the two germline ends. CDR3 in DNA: TGTGCCAGCAGCTCGGCCAGGGCTGGAAACACCATATATTTT. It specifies CASSSARAGNTIYF. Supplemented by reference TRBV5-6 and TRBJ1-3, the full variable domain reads DAGVTQSPTHLIKTRGQQVTLRCSPKSGHDTVSWYQQALGQGPQFIFQYYEEEERQRGNFPDRFSGHQFPNYSSELNVNALLLGDSALYLCASSSARAGNTIYFGEGSWLTVV.

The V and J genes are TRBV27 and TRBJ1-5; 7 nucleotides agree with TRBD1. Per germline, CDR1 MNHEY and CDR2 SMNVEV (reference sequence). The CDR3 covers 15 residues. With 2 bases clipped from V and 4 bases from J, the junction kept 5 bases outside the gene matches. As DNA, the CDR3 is TGTGCCAGCAGTTTAGAGGGGGCGCCGAATCAGCCCCAGCATTTT. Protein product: CASSLEGAPNQPQHF.

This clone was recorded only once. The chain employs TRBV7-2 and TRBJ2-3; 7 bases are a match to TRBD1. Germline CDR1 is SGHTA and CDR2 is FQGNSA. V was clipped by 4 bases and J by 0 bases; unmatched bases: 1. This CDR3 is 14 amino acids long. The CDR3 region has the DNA TGTGCCAGCAGCTCGGGACAGAGCACAGATACGCAGTATTTT. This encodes CASSSGQSTDTQYF.

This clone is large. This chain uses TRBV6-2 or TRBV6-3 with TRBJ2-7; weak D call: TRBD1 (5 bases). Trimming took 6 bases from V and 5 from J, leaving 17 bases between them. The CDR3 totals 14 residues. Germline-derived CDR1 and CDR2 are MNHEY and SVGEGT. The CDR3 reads CASSPDGARHEQYF. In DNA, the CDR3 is TGTGCCAGCAGCCCCGATGGGGCTCGACACGAGCAGTACTTC.

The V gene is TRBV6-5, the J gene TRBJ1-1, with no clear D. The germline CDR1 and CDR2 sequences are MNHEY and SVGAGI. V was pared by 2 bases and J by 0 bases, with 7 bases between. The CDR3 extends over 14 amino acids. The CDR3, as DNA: TGTGCCAGCAGTTACAGCCGGGTGAACACTGAAGCTTTCTTT. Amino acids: CASSYSRVNTEAFF.

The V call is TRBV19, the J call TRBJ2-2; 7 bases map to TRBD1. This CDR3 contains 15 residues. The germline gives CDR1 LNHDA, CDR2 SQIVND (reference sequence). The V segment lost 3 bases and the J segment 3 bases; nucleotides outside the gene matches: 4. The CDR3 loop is CASSIRTGYTGELFF. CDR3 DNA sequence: TGTGCCAGTAGTATTAGGACAGGATACACCGGGGAGCTGTTTTTT.

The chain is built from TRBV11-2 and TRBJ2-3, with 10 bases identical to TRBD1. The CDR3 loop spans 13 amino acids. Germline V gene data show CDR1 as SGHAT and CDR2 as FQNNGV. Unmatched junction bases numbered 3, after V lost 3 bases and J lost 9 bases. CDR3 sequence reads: CASSLGQGRTQYF. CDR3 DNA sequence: TGTGCCAGCAGCTTGGGACAGGGGAGGACGCAGTATTTT.